Below are 30 T cell receptor beta chains sequenced from a single sample in a study of siplizumab effects on memory and regulatory T cells. Libraries were prepared by immunoSEQ multiplex PCR; TCRdb keeps only in-frame clonotypes and omits some of them. Counted here are under 70,000 clones, about 80% occurring once; the ten biggest clones make up about 0.41%. Source material: memory CD4+ T cells sorted from blood. These receptor sequences come from a human donor in good health.

The gene calls are TRBV6-5 and TRBJ1-6; 8 nucleotides match TRBD1. The CDR3 is 15 residues long. V lost 9 bases, J lost 4 bases, and 8 bases stayed unmatched. CDR1 and CDR2 from the germline V gene are MNHEY and SVGAGI. CDR3 nucleotides: TGTGCCAGTCAGGGGGCAATCTCTTATAATTCACCCCTCCACTTT. It yields the protein CASQGAISYNSPLHF.

This chain uses TRBV14 with TRBJ1-1; D may be TRBD1 (6 bases). The length of the CDR3 is 16 residues. V dropped 4 bases and J dropped 0 bases, with 15 bases sitting between them. Germline V lookup: CDR1 SGHDN, CDR2 FVKESK. The CDR3 region is CASSPTGKLMNTEAFF. The CDR3 region has the DNA TGTGCCAGCAGCCCCACAGGGAAACTTATGAACACTGAAGCTTTCTTT. Variable domain in full (rest from reference TRBV14 and TRBJ1-1): EAGVTQFPSHSVIEKGQTVTLRCDPISGHDNLYWYRRVMGKEIKFLLHFVKESKQDESGMPNNRFLAERTGGTYSTLKVQPAELEDSGVYFCASSPTGKLMNTEAFFGQGTRLTVV.

This clone was seen more than once but under ten times. The chain links TRBV30 to TRBJ2-1; either TRBD1 or TRBD2 may fit D (5 bases each). V lost 4 bases, J lost 4 bases, and 20 bases lay in between. The CDR3 totals 16 residues. The germline CDR1 and CDR2 sequences are GTSNPN and SVGIG (reference sequence). This CDR3 is CAWKRPQGGQYNEQFF. In DNA form, the CDR3 reads TGTGCCTGGAAACGACCTCAGGGCGGGCAGTACAATGAGCAGTTCTTC. The full variable domain, rest sourced from reference TRBV30 and TRBJ2-1, is SQTIHQWPATLVQPVGSPLSLECTVEGTSNPNLYWYRQAAGRGLQLLFYSVGIGQISSEVPQNLSASRPQDRQFILSSKKLLLSDSGFYLCAWKRPQGGQYNEQFFGPGTRLTVL.

The CDR3 coding sequence is TGTGCCAGCAGCCAAGATCGCCGACTAGCGGGGGGGCACACAGATACGCAGTATTTT. It encodes CASSQDRRLAGGHTDTQYF. V usage is TRBV4-2 and J usage is TRBJ2-3; 14 positions agree with TRBD2. The germline gives CDR1 LGHNA, CDR2 YNFKEQ. The junction had 7 bases not matched to a gene; V was cut back by 0 bases and J by 2 bases. The CDR3 has 19 residues.

This clone was seen only a few times. The gene calls are TRBV2 and TRBJ1-2; D is possibly TRBD1 (5 bases). The CDR3 sequence is 11 residues long. CDR1 and CDR2 (germline): SNHLY, FYNNEI. The V gene lost 5 bases and the J gene lost 6 bases, with 7 bases spanning the gap. CDR3 residues: CASSTDNGYTF. In DNA, the CDR3 is TGTGCCAGCAGTACGGACAATGGCTACACCTTC.

The chain joins TRBV5-1 to TRBJ1-1; D call uncertain. The CDR3 spans 15 residues. The V gene lost 6 bases and the J gene lost 0 bases, with 15 bases spanning the gap. Germline V CDR1 and CDR2: SGHRS, YFSETQ. The CDR3 nucleotides are TGCGCCAGCACCCCTCGGTTAGGTATGAACACTGAAGCTTTCTTT. Protein sequence: CASTPRLGMNTEAFF. Supplemented by reference TRBV5-1 and TRBJ1-1, the full variable domain reads KAGVTQTPRYLIKTRGQQVTLSCSPISGHRSVSWYQQTPGQGLQFLFEYFSETQRNKGNFPGRFSGRQFSNSRSEMNVSTLELGDSALYLCASTPRLGMNTEAFFGQGTRLTVV.

The chain has TRBV5-5 and TRBJ2-7, with D possibly TRBD1 on 5 matching bases. V was clipped by 3 bases and J by 4 bases, with 17 bases between them. Per germline, CDR1 SGHKS and CDR2 YYEKEE (reference sequence). This CDR3 has 15 amino acids. The CDR3 region has the DNA TGTGCCAGCAGCTGGTTGCTGAATCAGGGATACGAGCAGTACTTC. It encodes CASSWLLNQGYEQYF.

This rearrangement joins TRBV5-1 to TRBJ2-1; 12 positions match TRBD2. Germline V gene sequence: CDR1 SGHRS, CDR2 YFSETQ. J gave up 0 bases and V 4 bases, and 8 bases lay outside the gene matches. There are 18 residues in the CDR3. The CDR3 nucleotides read TGCGCCAGCAGCCAAAGACTAGCGGGGGCTTTCTCCTACAATGAGCAGTTCTTC. Protein: CASSQRLAGAFSYNEQFF. The variable domain in full, with the rest retrieved from reference TRBV5-1 and TRBJ2-1, is KAGVTQTPRYLIKTRGQQVTLSCSPISGHRSVSWYQQTPGQGLQFLFEYFSETQRNKGNFPGRFSGRQFSNSRSEMNVSTLELGDSALYLCASSQRLAGAFSYNEQFFGPGTRLTVL.

The chain uses TRBV6-5 and TRBJ2-3; TRBD2 is a possible D gene (7 bases). Germline lookup yields CDR1 MNHEY and CDR2 SVGAGI. Between the trimmed V and J ends, which lost 5 bases and 4 bases, there was a span of 13 bases. The CDR3 loop spans 14 amino acids. CDR3 DNA: TGTGCCAGCAGTAGGGGGGGGGCGGCAGATACGCAGTATTTT. Its protein is CASSRGGAADTQYF.

The rearrangement links TRBV19 to TRBJ1-3; TRBD1 might be the D (6 bases). The CDR3 loop spans 14 amino acids. Trimming took off 9 bases at V and 4 bases at J, with 16 bases between the two ends. Germline loops: CDR1 LNHDA, CDR2 SQIVND (reference sequence). CDR3 bases: TGTGCCAGCGGACAGCAATCAGACGGAAACACCATATATTTT. Residues: CASGQQSDGNTIYF. The complete variable domain, with remaining parts taken from reference TRBV19 and TRBJ1-3, reads DGGITQSPKYLFRKEGQNVTLSCEQNLNHDAMYWYRQDPGQGLRLIYYSQIVNDFQKGDIAEGYSVSREKKESFPLTVTSAQKNPTAFYLCASGQQSDGNTIYFGEGSWLTVV.

The chain joins TRBV11-2 to TRBJ2-2; a possible D gene is TRBD1 (5 bases). Between the trimmed V and J ends, which lost 3 bases and 7 bases, there was a span of 15 bases. This CDR3 is built from 15 residues. Germline values: CDR1 SGHAT, CDR2 FQNNGV. DNA of the CDR3: TGTGCCAGCAGCTTGGCTTTAGGGGCCCTCGGGGAGCTGTTTTTT. It is translated as CASSLALGALGELFF.

The chain couples TRBV5-1 to TRBJ1-1; D gene uncertain. Germline CDR1 and CDR2: SGHRS and YFSETQ. Deletions cut 8 bases from V and 0 bases from J, with 20 bases between. The CDR3 contains 16 residues. The CDR3 bases are TGCGCCAGTTCGTCGGGGATGTCGACCATGAACACTGAAGCTTTCTTT. This translates into CASSSGMSTMNTEAFF.

The chain couples TRBV5-3 to TRBJ1-1, with TRBD1 identical over 7 bases. TRBV5-3 is noted as an ORF with a role that remains uncertain. This CDR3 comprises 13 residues. The ends lost 7 bases at V and 5 bases at J; junction bases unmatched: 8. The DNA for the CDR3 is TGTGCCAGAGCATATACCAGGGGGACTGAAGCTTTCTTT. It is translated as CARAYTRGTEAFF.

In its sample, this clone was seen a few times. The chain links TRBV5-1 to TRBJ1-6, with TRBD1 as a possible D gene (5 bases). This CDR3 has 15 amino acids. Germline CDR1 SGHRS, CDR2 YFSETQ. The V and J ends lost 5 bases and 9 bases respectively, with 18 bases between them. CDR3 DNA: TGCGCCAGCAGTCCCGGGACGGAGGGTGGTTCACCCCTCCACTTT. Amino acid sequence: CASSPGTEGGSPLHF.

This clone was seen a single time. The chain is built from TRBV2 and TRBJ2-2; D perhaps matches TRBD2 (6 bases). V was cut by 7 bases and J by 6 bases, with 18 bases left in between. CDR3 length equals 15 residues. Germline loops: CDR1 SNHLY, CDR2 FYNNEI. The CDR3 sequence: CASTLNLAGPGELFF. CDR3 coding DNA: TGTGCCAGCACACTTAATCTCGCGGGACCCGGGGAGCTGTTTTTT.

The CDR3 DNA follows: TGTGCCAGCAGACCCGACAGGAACACCGGGGAGCTGTTTTTT. Translating gives CASRPDRNTGELFF. The genes are TRBV2 and TRBJ2-2; perhaps TRBD1 as D (5 bases). Per the germline V gene, CDR1 is SNHLY and CDR2 is FYNNEI. The length of the CDR3 is 14 residues. The V end was cut by 6 bases, the J end by 1 base, with 9 bases between.

The chain combines TRBV4-2 with TRBJ2-3; maybe TRBD2 (6 bases). V lost 0 bases, J lost 7 bases, and 11 bases lay in between. The length of the CDR3 is 14 residues. Germline-derived CDR1 and CDR2 are LGHNA and YNFKEQ. The CDR3 protein is CASSQEEGLNTQYF. As DNA, the CDR3 is TGTGCCAGCAGCCAAGAGGAGGGATTAAATACGCAGTATTTT.

V usage is TRBV5-5 and J usage is TRBJ2-1; the D call may be TRBD1 or TRBD2 (5 bases each). Germline V gene sequence: CDR1 SGHKS, CDR2 YYEKEE (reference sequence). The CDR3 loop spans 14 amino acids. The V end was cut by 4 bases, the J end by 8 bases, with 16 bases between. For the CDR3, the DNA is TGTGCCAGCAGCCCAGGGCACGGAGGTGATGAGCAGTTCTTC. It is translated as CASSPGHGGDEQFF.

V usage is TRBV6-5 and J usage is TRBJ1-5; TRBD1 is a possible D gene (5 bases). CDR3 length equals 14 residues. Germline V gene data show CDR1 as MNHEY and CDR2 as SVGAGI. Trimming took off 10 bases at V and 6 bases at J, with 19 bases between the two ends. CDR3 coding DNA: TGTGCCACCCAACCAGGGCTGAGGAGTCAGCCCCAGCATTTT. Encoded protein: CATQPGLRSQPQHF.

The J gene is TRBJ1-4, the V gene TRBV6-6; 7 nucleotides line up with TRBD1. The CDR3 spans 14 residues. The V gene end was trimmed by 6 bases and the J gene end by 4 bases; junction bases not matched to a gene: 5. Germline loops: CDR1 MNHNY, CDR2 SVGAGI (reference sequence). Here the CDR3 reads CASRRGTDNEKLFF. The CDR3 DNA reads TGTGCCAGCAGGAGAGGGACAGATAATGAAAAACTGTTTTTT.

This chain joins TRBV6-6 and TRBJ2-5; 7 nucleotides match TRBD1. Germline V lookup: CDR1 MNHNY, CDR2 SVGAGI (reference sequence). The CDR3 spans 14 residues. Trimming at V came to 4 bases and at J to 3 bases, leaving 5 bases not matched to a gene. Here the CDR3 reads CASSSPGTEETQYF. DNA of the CDR3: TGTGCCAGCAGTTCACCCGGGACAGAAGAGACCCAGTACTTC.

This clone was seen a few times. The V and J genes are TRBV27 and TRBJ1-6; D unresolved. Between the trimmed V and J ends, which lost 4 bases and 4 bases, there was a span of 14 bases. CDR1 and CDR2 (germline): MNHEY, SMNVEV (reference sequence). CDR3 length: 16 residues. The CDR3 nucleotides read TGTGCCAGCAGTTCCAACCTTGGTCTTTATAATTCACCCCTCCACTTT. This encodes CASSSNLGLYNSPLHF.

The chain uses TRBV10-3 and TRBJ1-4; D gene uncertain. The CDR3 totals 16 residues. Germline-derived CDR1 and CDR2 are ENHRY and SYGVKD. V lost 0 bases and J lost 7, with 15 bases in between. The CDR3 region has the DNA TGTGCCATCAGTGAGTCAAGTGCGTCACGGGGTGAAAAACTGTTTTTT. It encodes CAISESSASRGEKLFF.

This sequence joins TRBV7-8 and TRBJ1-6; 10 nucleotides line up with TRBD1. The V gene end was trimmed by 2 bases and the J gene end by 9 bases; junction bases not matched to a gene: 7. CDR1 and CDR2 from the germline V gene are SGHVS and FQNEAQ. The CDR3 runs to 16 residues. The chain's CDR3 is CASSLTGQGNSSPLHF. In DNA form, the CDR3 reads TGTGCCAGCAGCTTAACGGGACAGGGGAATAGTTCACCCCTCCACTTT. Complete variable domain (other parts from reference TRBV7-8 and TRBJ1-6): GAGVSQSPRYKVAKRGQDVALRCDPISGHVSLFWYQQALGQGPEFLTYFQNEAQLDKSGLPSDRFFAERPEGSVSTLKIQRTQQEDSAVYLCASSLTGQGNSSPLHFGNGTRLTVT.

In regard to this clone: A junction end diverges from the germline sequence, so it may reflect a read error. This rearrangement joins TRBV5-6 to TRBJ2-5; TRBD2 agrees at 10 bases. This CDR3 is 14 amino acids long. The germline V gene encodes CDR1 SGHDT and CDR2 YYEEEE. CDR3 in amino acids: CASSFGLAGEARNF. CDR3 sequence (DNA): TGTGCCAGCAGCTTTGGGCTAGCGGGGGAAGCCCGCAACTTC.

The chain uses TRBV7-3 and TRBJ1-1; D perhaps matches TRBD1 (6 bases). Trimming took off 5 bases at V and 5 bases at J, with 15 bases between the two ends. The CDR3 covers 14 residues. CDR1 SGHTA and CDR2 FQGTGA come from the germline V gene. The CDR3 protein is CASSPTGSRTEAFF. The DNA for the CDR3 is TGTGCCAGCAGCCCCACAGGGAGTAGGACTGAAGCTTTCTTT. The variable domain in full, with the rest retrieved from reference TRBV7-3 and TRBJ1-1, is GAGVSQTPSNKVTEKGKYVELRCDPISGHTALYWYRQSLGQGPEFLIYFQGTGAADDSGLPNDRFFAVRPEGSVSTLKIQRTERGDSAVYLCASSPTGSRTEAFFGQGTRLTVV.

The chain recombines TRBV30 with TRBJ1-3; the D is unclear. This CDR3 contains 14 residues. Trimming took off 1 base at V and 3 bases at J, with 10 bases between the two ends. Germline-derived CDR1 and CDR2 are GTSNPN and SVGIG (reference sequence). CDR3 DNA sequence: TGTGCCTGGAGTGGAACGGGCGGTGGAAACACCATATATTTT. Amino acid sequence: CAWSGTGGGNTIYF.

The chain combines TRBV30 with TRBJ1-2; 9 nucleotides match TRBD1. V dropped 3 bases and J dropped 3; count of bases not matched to a gene: 8. There are 15 residues in the CDR3. Per the germline V gene, CDR1 is GTSNPN and CDR2 is SVGIG (reference sequence). The CDR3 sequence is CAWRLQGAADYGYTF. In nucleotides, the CDR3 is TGTGCCTGGAGACTACAGGGGGCGGCGGACTATGGCTACACCTTC.

The CDR3: CASSDYQGGRYGYTF. The CDR3 DNA reads TGTGCCAGCAGTGACTATCAGGGGGGCCGCTATGGCTACACCTTC. The V gene is TRBV6-4, the J gene TRBJ1-2; 7 bases line up with TRBD1. The CDR3 has 15 residues. Germline V gene lookup returns CDR1 MRHNA and CDR2 SNTAGT. With V trimmed by 1 base and J by 4 bases, 6 bases remained unmatched.

The sample holds one count of this clone. The gene calls are TRBV5-5 and TRBJ2-7, with TRBD1 matching 8 bases. The CDR3 runs to 15 residues. With V trimmed by 3 bases and J by 4 bases, 9 bases remained unmatched. CDR1 and CDR2 from the germline V gene are SGHKS and YYEKEE (reference sequence). CDR3 in DNA: TGTGCCAGCAGCTACGGACAGGGACCTCTATACGAGCAGTACTTC. It encodes CASSYGQGPLYEQYF.